The clone carrying this T cell receptor beta chain was picked up a small number of times. Its specificity is unknown. These data originate in a study of shared clonotypes between healthy human individuals. Study outcomes and limitations: The small donor group covered limited genetic and exposure diversity.

The germline V gene has CDR1 SGDLS and CDR2 YYNGEE. The CDR3 is made up of 15 amino acids. The V gene lost 4 bases and the J gene lost 5 bases, with 19 bases spanning the gap. The assay used deep level. Method: immunoSEQ multiplex PCR; TCRdb's copy keeps in-frame clones and lacks some. This table holds around 980,000 clones, around three quarters found once. The rearrangement joins TRBV9 to TRBJ2-7, with D possibly matching TRBD1 (7 bases). What was sequenced was memory CD4+ T cells from PBMCs. The subset: CD45RA-negative fraction. The TCR was taken from a man between 18 and 29 years old in good health. Some clones in this sample may be carry-over from other donors' samples. CDR3: CASSRYDREVNEQYF. Here the CDR3 DNA reads TGTGCCAGCAGCCGCTATGACAGGGAGGTCAACGAGCAGTACTTC.